Below are 29 T cell receptor beta chains sequenced from a single sample in a study of cytomegalovirus exposure and HLA in healthy donors. Researchers ran the PCR with 60 Vbeta and 13 Jbeta primers. The table came from immunoSEQ multiplex PCR; TCRdb's copy has only in-frame clones and leaves some out. The sample carries 160,000 or so clones, roughly 80% recorded once. The sequenced material came from PBMCs. The receptors come from a man aged 50-60 years in good health and CMV-seropositive.

The rearrangement joins TRBV6-1 to TRBJ1-1, with a tentative D call TRBD1 (5 bases). V was clipped by 3 bases and J by 6 bases, with 11 bases between them. The CDR3 is 13 amino acids. Germline V gives CDR1 MNHNS, CDR2 SASEGT. This chain's CDR3 is CASSEERDSEAFF. The DNA for the CDR3 is TGTGCCAGCAGTGAGGAACGGGACTCTGAAGCTTTCTTT.

V and J are TRBV7-9 and TRBJ1-1, with 9 bases matching TRBD1. The CDR3 sequence is 17 residues long. Germline lookup yields CDR1 SEHNR and CDR2 FQNEAQ (reference sequence). J was trimmed by 3 bases and V by 6 bases; bases with no gene match: 14. This CDR3 is CASSSDRGSTRDTEAFF. The CDR3 DNA reads as TGTGCCAGCAGTTCGGACAGGGGATCGACTCGGGACACTGAAGCTTTCTTT.

This clone has a single count. The rearrangement uses TRBV4-1 and TRBJ1-4; the D is unclear. The V end was cut by 0 bases, the J end by 0 bases, with 11 bases between. Germline V gene lookup returns CDR1 MGHRA and CDR2 YSYEKL. This CDR3 spans 17 amino acids. Written as DNA, the CDR3 is TGCGCCAGCAGCCAAGAGGGGAGACGAGCAACTAATGAAAAACTGTTTTTT. This encodes CASSQEGRRATNEKLFF.

The V gene is TRBV11-1, the J gene TRBJ2-7; TRBD2 matches 13 bases. CDR3 length: 18 residues. Germline CDR1 is SGHAT and CDR2 is FQDESV (reference sequence). The V and J ends lost 3 bases and 4 bases, in that order; junction bases with no gene match: 12. The CDR3 region has the DNA TGTGCCAGCAGCTTCTCCGGGACTAGCGGGATGGTCGTATACGAGCAGTACTTC. This codes for CASSFSGTSGMVVYEQYF.

The rearrangement uses TRBV5-1 and TRBJ1-4, with D unresolved. From germline, CDR1 is SGHRS and CDR2 YFSETQ. The CDR3 has 13 amino acids. The V and J ends lost 0 bases and 5 bases respectively, with 5 bases between them. CDR3 DNA sequence: TGCGCCAGCAGCTTGGGTCTCAATGAAAAACTGTTTTTT. Residues: CASSLGLNEKLFF.

The chain joins TRBV5-8 to TRBJ2-5, with 8 bases identical to TRBD2. Trimming cost V 0 bases and J 4 bases; bases outside gene matches: 8. There are 16 residues in the CDR3. From germline, CDR1 is SGHTS and CDR2 YDEGEE. The CDR3 DNA is TGTGCCAGCAGCTTGGCGACAGCGGGAGATGGAGAGACCCAGTACTTC. Its translation: CASSLATAGDGETQYF.

The chain recombines TRBV18 with TRBJ2-3; possible D gene TRBD2, 6 bases. Per the germline V gene, CDR1 is KGHSH and CDR2 is LQKENI. The CDR3 is 14 residues long. Deletions cut 3 bases from V and 2 bases from J, with 9 bases between. This CDR3 reads CASSPDYNTDTQYF. CDR3 DNA sequence: TGTGCCAGCTCACCGGACTATAACACAGATACGCAGTATTTT.

The rearrangement links TRBV5-6 to TRBJ2-2; possibly TRBD1 for D (5 bases). CDR1 SGHDT and CDR2 YYEEEE come from the germline V gene. CDR3 length equals 16 residues. The germline V and J ends were trimmed by 4 bases and 6 bases, with 19 bases remaining between them. The CDR3 nucleotides read TGTGCCAGCAGCCCGCTTGGTCAGGGAAGGGCCGGGGAGCTGTTTTTT. Its protein is CASSPLGQGRAGELFF.

The V call is TRBV13, the J call TRBJ1-2; D gene unclear. V was shortened by 4 bases and J by 6 bases, with 9 bases between the two germline ends. The germline V gene encodes CDR1 PRHDT and CDR2 FYEKMQ (reference sequence). CDR3 length: 12 amino acids. The CDR3 sequence: CASSSVGDGYTF. The CDR3 DNA is TGTGCCAGCAGCTCCGTGGGCGATGGCTACACCTTC.

V usage is TRBV5-1 and J usage is TRBJ2-7; 10 nucleotides match TRBD1. The CDR3 loop spans 14 amino acids. Germline V gene sequence: CDR1 SGHRS, CDR2 YFSETQ. V shed 4 bases and J 0 bases; nucleotides not matched to a gene: 1. This chain's CDR3 is CASSGQGVSYEQYF. In nucleotides, the CDR3 is TGCGCCAGCAGCGGACAGGGGGTCTCCTACGAGCAGTACTTC.

This clone has only a few counts. The genes are TRBV18 and TRBJ2-3; 10 bases agree with TRBD2. The CDR3 is 16 residues long. The V and J ends lost 5 bases and 1 base, in that order; junction bases with no gene match: 6. Germline assignment: CDR1 KGHSH and CDR2 LQKENI. The CDR3 region is CASSFAGTSGTDTQYF. The CDR3 nucleotides are TGTGCCAGCTCATTCGCCGGGACTAGCGGCACAGATACGCAGTATTTT.

This chain connects TRBV4-3 to TRBJ2-1, with 7 positions matching TRBD2. The V and J ends lost 4 bases and 8 bases, in that order; junction bases with no gene match: 5. Looked up from germline, CDR1 is LGHNA and CDR2 is YSLEER. The CDR3 sequence is 13 residues long. CDR3 DNA sequence: TGCGCCAGCAGCCCGAGACTAGCCGATGAGCAGTTCTTC. Protein: CASSPRLADEQFF.

This chain uses TRBV5-6 with TRBJ1-6, with 8 bases fitting TRBD1. The trim removed 4 bases at V and 8 bases at J, leaving 8 bases unmatched. The CDR3 is 15 amino acids. Germline V gene lookup returns CDR1 SGHDT and CDR2 YYEEEE. CDR3 DNA: TGTGCCAGCAGCGGAAAGACAGGGGAGCATTCACCCCTCCACTTT. Residues: CASSGKTGEHSPLHF.

This rearrangement joins TRBV7-9 to TRBJ2-1; the match to TRBD2 covers 10 bases. Germline V gene sequence: CDR1 SEHNR, CDR2 FQNEAQ (reference sequence). V lost 2 bases to trimming and J lost 9 bases; unmatched junction nucleotides: 7. The CDR3 is 15 residues long. CDR3 residues: CASSLSGRAEAEQFF. For the CDR3, the DNA is TGTGCCAGCAGCTTAAGCGGGAGGGCCGAGGCTGAGCAGTTCTTC.

This chain uses TRBV7-8 with TRBJ2-5; D perhaps matches TRBD2 (5 bases). This CDR3 contains 14 residues. Germline values: CDR1 SGHVS, CDR2 FQNEAQ. Trimming left V 5 bases short and J 2 bases short, with 12 bases between. CDR3 loop: CASSLPGCQETQYF. Written as DNA, the CDR3 is TGTGCCAGCAGCCTTCCGGGGTGTCAAGAGACCCAGTACTTC.

The CDR3 protein is CAISDGGDTQYF. The DNA of the CDR3 is TGTGCCATCAGTGATGGGGGGGATACGCAGTATTTT. The gene calls are TRBV10-3 and TRBJ2-3; D perhaps matches TRBD2 (6 bases). The CDR3 length is 12 residues. The V gene lost 3 bases and the J gene lost 6 bases, with 7 bases spanning the gap. CDR1 is ENHRY and CDR2 is SYGVKD in the germline V gene.

The chain uses TRBV10-3 and TRBJ1-1; D possibly corresponds to TRBD1 (6 bases). The V end lost 2 bases, the J end lost 11 bases, and 15 bases lay between the germline ends. The germline V gene has CDR1 ENHRY and CDR2 SYGVKD. The CDR3 extends over 13 amino acids. CDR3 sequence reads: CAISEAAGAMAFF. CDR3 DNA: TGTGCCATCAGTGAGGCGGCGGGGGCTATGGCTTTCTTT.

The chain is built from TRBV7-2 and TRBJ2-7, with 7 bases that match TRBD1. The ends lost 10 bases at V and 2 bases at J; junction bases unmatched: 5. Germline values: CDR1 SGHTA, CDR2 FQGNSA. The CDR3 is 12 amino acids. The CDR3 spells CATTGPTYEQYF. The CDR3 bases are TGTGCCACGACAGGGCCCACCTACGAGCAGTACTTC.

The V call is TRBV7-6, the J call TRBJ2-7; 10 bases agree with TRBD1. The CDR3 covers 15 residues. Losses at the gene ends were 1 base for V and 3 bases for J; bases not matched to a gene: 3. The germline CDR1 and CDR2 sequences are SGHVS and FNYEAQ. CDR3 in amino acids: CASSLGTGGDYEQYF. The CDR3 DNA follows: TGTGCCAGCAGCTTAGGGACAGGGGGAGACTACGAGCAGTACTTC.

There are a few counts of this clone. V is TRBV15 and J is TRBJ2-2; perhaps TRBD1 as D (5 bases). Germline CDR1 is LNHNV and CDR2 is YYDKDF (reference sequence). The V end lost 5 bases, the J end lost 6 bases, and 16 bases lay between the germline ends. This CDR3 contains 15 residues. CDR3 nucleotides: TGTGCCACCAGCGTCAGGGTCTCGATCCCCGGGGAGCTGTTTTTT. It is translated as CATSVRVSIPGELFF.

By share, this clone ranks as medium-sized. The chain carries TRBV7-2 and TRBJ1-1; 8 bases agree with TRBD1. J lost 11 bases, V lost 5 bases, and 13 bases had no gene match. Germline V gene data show CDR1 as SGHTA and CDR2 as FQGNSA. The CDR3 extends over 14 amino acids. CDR3 protein: CASSPRTGSFEAFF. The CDR3 DNA follows: TGTGCCAGCAGCCCACGGACAGGGTCGTTTGAGGCTTTCTTT.

The genes are TRBV7-3 and TRBJ1-1; D may be TRBD1 (6 bases). The germline V gene encodes CDR1 SGHTA and CDR2 FQGTGA. Trimming cost V 5 bases and J 4 bases, with 11 bases left between them. The CDR3 has 13 amino acids. The CDR3 region is CASSRGTSTEAFF. CDR3 bases: TGTGCCAGCAGCCGAGGGACAAGCACTGAAGCTTTCTTT.

This chain links TRBV28 with TRBJ2-7; the match to TRBD1 covers 7 bases. The germline gives CDR1 MDHEN, CDR2 SYDVKM. The CDR3 covers 15 residues. V was clipped by 4 bases and J by 0 bases; unmatched bases: 6. The CDR3: CASSSLTGYSYEQYF. In DNA, the CDR3 is TGTGCCAGCAGTTCATTGACAGGGTACTCCTACGAGCAGTACTTC.

The table lists this clone with a count of one. The chain employs TRBV19 and TRBJ1-1; D is undetermined. Germline V gene data show CDR1 as LNHDA and CDR2 as SQIVND (reference sequence). This CDR3 spans 15 amino acids. Trimming removed 1 base at V and 3 bases at J, with 12 bases between. CDR3 sequence: CASSIVPDGDTEAFF. Written as DNA, the CDR3 is TGTGCCAGTAGTATAGTGCCGGACGGGGACACTGAAGCTTTCTTT.

The chain combines TRBV4-1 with TRBJ2-7; 7 bases fit TRBD1. This CDR3 is 16 amino acids long. Germline lookup yields CDR1 MGHRA and CDR2 YSYEKL. Trimming removed 0 bases from V and 5 bases from J; junction bases left unmatched: 10. CDR3 amino acids: CASSQEFPTGANEQYF. Written as DNA, the CDR3 is TGCGCCAGCAGCCAAGAATTTCCTACAGGGGCCAACGAGCAGTACTTC.

The rearrangement joins TRBV30 to TRBJ2-3; maybe TRBD2 (5 bases). Germline values: CDR1 GTSNPN, CDR2 SVGIG (reference sequence). The CDR3 consists of 12 residues. Trimming left V 1 base short and J 13 bases short, with 15 bases between. The CDR3 DNA follows: TGTGCCTGGAGTGCTCGGACTGGTGGGGAGTATTTT. It translates to CAWSARTGGEYF.

CDR3 sequence (DNA): TGCGCCAGCAGCCCTAGCGGGGGCTCCTACAATGAGCAGTTCTTC. Translated: CASSPSGGSYNEQFF. The genes are TRBV5-1 and TRBJ2-1; 10 nucleotides line up with TRBD2. V lost 4 bases and J lost 0; bases outside the gene matches: 1. CDR3 size: 15 residues. CDR1 and CDR2 from the germline V gene are SGHRS and YFSETQ.

The rearrangement uses TRBV6-6 and TRBJ2-7, with 10 bases that match TRBD2. With V trimmed by 7 bases and J by 3 bases, 12 bases remained unmatched. CDR1 and CDR2 (germline): MNHNY, SVGAGI (reference sequence). The CDR3 sequence is 16 residues long. The CDR3 loop is CASNEFLAGAGYEQYF. The CDR3 nucleotides read TGTGCCAGCAACGAATTTCTAGCGGGGGCGGGCTACGAGCAGTACTTC.

The V gene is TRBV5-1, the J gene TRBJ2-7, with TRBD1 matching over 7 bases. V lost 3 bases, J lost 7 bases, and 7 bases stayed unmatched. Germline CDR1 SGHRS, CDR2 YFSETQ. The CDR3 is made up of 13 amino acids. CDR3 sequence: CASSSDRVREQYF. Here the CDR3 DNA reads TGCGCCAGCAGCTCCGACAGGGTTCGGGAGCAGTACTTC. Full variable domain (missing parts from reference TRBV5-1 and TRBJ2-7): KAGVTQTPRYLIKTRGQQVTLSCSPISGHRSVSWYQQTPGQGLQFLFEYFSETQRNKGNFPGRFSGRQFSNSRSEMNVSTLELGDSALYLCASSSDRVREQYFGPGTRLTVT.